The rows below give T cell receptor beta chains drawn from one sample of a study of blood T cell repertoires in COVID-19. Profiling relied on immunoSEQ multiplex PCR, and the TCRdb table lists in-frame clones only, not all of them. The sample has about 360,000 clones, approximately 86% seen once; the top ten hold just over 7%. The sequencing input was peripheral blood. The source of these receptors is a woman between 55 and 75 years old with COVID-19, enrolled during active disease. Both conserved end residues are part of each CDR3. The D gene is left open where the match is weak. Clone size is shown for a subset of rows, as once, few, many or a class of expanded clone.

clone size: .
J gene: TRBJ1-1
V gene: TRBV6-2/TRBV6-3
D gene: .
CDR3 protein: CASSLQGNTEAFF
CDR3 DNA: TGTGCCAGCAGTCTCCAGGGGAACACTGAAGCTTTCTTT

clone size: once
J gene: TRBJ1-4
V gene: TRBV24-1
D gene: .
CDR3 protein: CAKLQGPNEKLFF
CDR3 DNA: TGTGCCAAGTTACAGGGCCCTAATGAAAAACTGTTTTTT

clone size: .
J gene: TRBJ2-1
V gene: TRBV11-2
D gene: .
CDR3 protein: CASSLALASYNEQFF
CDR3 DNA: TGTGCCAGCAGCTTAGCCCTAGCGTCTTACAATGAGCAGTTCTTC

clone size: .
J gene: TRBJ1-2
V gene: TRBV6-2/TRBV6-3
D gene: TRBD1
CDR3 protein: CASSYTGGSYGYTF
CDR3 DNA: TGTGCCAGCAGTTACACAGGGGGTTCCTATGGCTACACCTTC

clone size: .
J gene: TRBJ1-4
V gene: TRBV6-5
D gene: .
CDR3 protein: CASSYAREGGEKLFF
CDR3 DNA: TGTGCCAGCAGTTACGCCAGGGAGGGAGGGGAAAAACTGTTTTTT

clone size: .
J gene: TRBJ2-7
V gene: TRBV7-9
D gene: .
CDR3 protein: CASSGDSHSYEQYF
CDR3 DNA: TGTGCCAGCAGCGGAGACAGTCACTCCTACGAGCAGTACTTC

clone size: .
J gene: TRBJ2-3
V gene: TRBV27
D gene: .
CDR3 protein: CASSLRWASTDTQYF
CDR3 DNA: TGTGCCAGCAGTTTACGGTGGGCATCCACAGATACGCAGTATTTT

clone size: .
J gene: TRBJ1-1
V gene: TRBV7-9
D gene: TRBD1
CDR3 protein: CASSYGQVPEAFF
CDR3 DNA: TGTGCCAGCAGCTACGGACAGGTACCTGAAGCTTTCTTT

clone size: .
J gene: TRBJ2-7
V gene: TRBV7-2
D gene: TRBD2
CDR3 protein: CASSQGHPGLAYEQYF
CDR3 DNA: TGTGCCAGCAGCCAGGGACACCCGGGACTAGCCTACGAGCAGTACTTC

clone size: .
J gene: TRBJ2-1
V gene: TRBV5-4
D gene: TRBD1
CDR3 protein: CASKQGANNEQFF
CDR3 DNA: TGTGCCAGCAAGCAGGGGGCGAACAATGAGCAGTTCTTC

clone size: .
J gene: TRBJ1-2
V gene: TRBV6-1
D gene: TRBD1
CDR3 protein: CASSERGGAGYGYTF
CDR3 DNA: TGTGCCAGCAGTGAACGAGGGGGCGCAGGCTATGGCTACACCTTC

clone size: .
J gene: TRBJ1-3
V gene: TRBV6-5
D gene: TRBD1
CDR3 protein: CASRTGEGAGNTIYF
CDR3 DNA: TGTGCCAGCAGGACAGGGGAGGGAGCTGGAAACACCATATATTTT

clone size: .
J gene: TRBJ2-7
V gene: TRBV5-4
D gene: .
CDR3 protein: CASSLGTYYEQYF
CDR3 DNA: TGTGCCAGCAGCTTAGGGACATACTACGAGCAGTACTTC

clone size: .
J gene: TRBJ1-6
V gene: TRBV5-1
D gene: .
CDR3 protein: CASSSSGTNNSPLHF
CDR3 DNA: TGCGCCAGCAGCTCCTCCGGGACTAATAATTCACCCCTCCACTTT

clone size: .
J gene: TRBJ1-1
V gene: TRBV27
D gene: .
CDR3 protein: CASSLGANTEAFF
CDR3 DNA: TGTGCCAGCAGTTTGGGGGCGAACACTGAAGCTTTCTTT

clone size: .
J gene: TRBJ2-4
V gene: TRBV6-5
D gene: .
CDR3 protein: CASTSLAKNIQYF
CDR3 DNA: TGTGCCAGCACGAGCCTAGCCAAAAACATTCAGTACTTC

clone size: .
J gene: TRBJ2-5
V gene: TRBV13
D gene: TRBD2
CDR3 protein: CASSLPGLAGAKQETQYF
CDR3 DNA: TGTGCCAGCAGCTTACCGGGACTAGCGGGGGCGAAACAAGAGACCCAGTACTTC

clone size: once
J gene: TRBJ1-2
V gene: TRBV23-1
D gene: .
CDR3 protein: CASRSREGPNYGYTF
CDR3 DNA: TGCGCCAGCCGTTCAAGGGAGGGTCCTAACTATGGCTACACCTTC

clone size: .
J gene: TRBJ2-1
V gene: TRBV6-2/TRBV6-3
D gene: TRBD1
CDR3 protein: CASNPGGTGNNEQFF
CDR3 DNA: TGTGCCAGCAACCCCGGCGGGACAGGGAACAATGAGCAGTTCTTC

clone size: .
J gene: TRBJ1-6
V gene: TRBV7-3
D gene: .
CDR3 protein: CASSPMGRANSPLHF
CDR3 DNA: TGTGCCAGCAGCCCTATGGGCAGGGCTAATTCACCCCTCCACTTT

clone size: .
J gene: TRBJ2-7
V gene: TRBV5-6
D gene: .
CDR3 protein: CASSPGTSTYEQYF
CDR3 DNA: TGTGCCAGCAGCCCCGGGACAAGTACATACGAGCAGTACTTC

clone size: once
J gene: TRBJ2-7
V gene: TRBV7-2
D gene: TRBD2
CDR3 protein: CASSFTSGASYEQYF
CDR3 DNA: TGTGCCAGCAGCTTTACAAGCGGGGCCTCCTACGAGCAGTACTTC

clone size: .
J gene: TRBJ1-1
V gene: TRBV29-1
D gene: .
CDR3 protein: CSFTGGNTEAFF
CDR3 DNA: TGCAGCTTTACCGGGGGAAACACTGAAGCTTTCTTT

clone size: once
J gene: TRBJ2-3
V gene: TRBV4-1
D gene: .
CDR3 protein: CASSQEILGRDGTDTQYF
CDR3 DNA: TGCGCCAGCAGCCAAGAGATCCTGGGGCGGGATGGCACAGATACGCAGTATTTT

clone size: .
J gene: TRBJ2-1
V gene: TRBV9
D gene: .
CDR3 protein: CASSVGGGTHNEQFF
CDR3 DNA: TGTGCCAGCAGCGTAGGCGGGGGCACCCACAATGAGCAGTTCTTC

clone size: .
J gene: TRBJ2-2
V gene: TRBV5-1
D gene: TRBD2
CDR3 protein: CASSLVPSGHPQNTGELFF
CDR3 DNA: TGCGCCAGCAGCTTGGTTCCTAGCGGGCACCCCCAAAACACCGGGGAGCTGTTTTTT

clone size: .
J gene: TRBJ1-2
V gene: TRBV25-1
D gene: TRBD1
CDR3 protein: CASSDTRQGALGYTF
CDR3 DNA: TGTGCCAGCAGTGATACGAGACAGGGGGCCCTAGGCTACACCTTC

clone size: once
J gene: TRBJ1-5
V gene: TRBV2
D gene: .
CDR3 protein: CASSDRDGSNQPQHF
CDR3 DNA: TGTGCCAGCAGTGACAGGGATGGGAGCAATCAGCCCCAGCATTTT